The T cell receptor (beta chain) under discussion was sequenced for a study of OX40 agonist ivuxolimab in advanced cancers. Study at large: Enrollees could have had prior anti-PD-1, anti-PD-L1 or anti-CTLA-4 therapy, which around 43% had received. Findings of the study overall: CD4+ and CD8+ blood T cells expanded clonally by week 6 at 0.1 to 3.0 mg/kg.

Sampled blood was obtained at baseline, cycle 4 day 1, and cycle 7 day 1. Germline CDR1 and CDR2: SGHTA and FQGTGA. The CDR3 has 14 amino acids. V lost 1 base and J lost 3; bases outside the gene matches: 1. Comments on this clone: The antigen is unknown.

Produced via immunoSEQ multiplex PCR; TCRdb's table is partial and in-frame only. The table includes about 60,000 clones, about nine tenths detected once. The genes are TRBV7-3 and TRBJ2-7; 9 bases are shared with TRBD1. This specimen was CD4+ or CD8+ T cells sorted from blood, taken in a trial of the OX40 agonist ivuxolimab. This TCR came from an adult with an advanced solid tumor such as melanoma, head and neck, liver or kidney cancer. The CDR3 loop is CASSLMGQGYEQYF. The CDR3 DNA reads TGTGCCAGCAGCTTAATGGGACAGGGCTACGAGCAGTACTTC.